This TCR beta chain is from a study of read filtering for tumor transcriptome and immune sequencing. Molecular barcoded adaptors covering alpha/delta and beta/gamma chains were used on 400 ng RNA. TCRdb re-called the reads through MiXCR, storing one row per CDR3 protein. Of almost 40,000 distinct CDR3 sequences listed, around 15% were seen once; the top ten hold more than 15%. V shed 3 bases and J shed 11 bases, with 12 bases lying between them. The CDR3 covers 13 residues. Germline CDR1 and CDR2: SGDLS and YYNGEE. This clonotype was counted at least ten times. The sequence derives from a donor aged 40 or older with multiple myeloma. This sequence joins TRBV9 and TRBJ1-6, with D tentatively TRBD1 (5 bases). Sequenced input: a population of CD138-negative cells sorted from bone marrow. The CDR3 nucleotides are TGTGCCAGCAGCGAGGGACGTGGACCACCCCTCCACTTT. As protein: CASSEGRGPPLHF.